Listed below are T cell receptor beta chains from one sample, sequenced in a study of CD8 T cells in ankylosing spondylitis. TCRdb re-analysed the 5' RACE reads in MiXCR, keeping a single row per CDR3 protein. The sample lists around 490,000 distinct CDR3 sequences; approximately 5% were seen once. The sequenced sample consisted of blood, either unsorted or a sorted T cell fraction (not recorded which). The receptor source for this set is a male donor with ankylosing spondylitis. CDR3s leave out the opening cysteine and the closing phenylalanine or tryptophan.

V gene	J gene	CDR3 protein
TRBV20-1	TRBJ2-1	SARTPNEGQF
TRBV15	TRBJ2-3	ATSRDGAGDSYTDTQY
TRBV4-2	TRBJ1-2	ASSQDPQVDYGYT
TRBV3-1	TRBJ1-1	ASKVRGVNTEAF
TRBV12-3/TRBV12-4	TRBJ1-2	ASSPDSSSYGYT
TRBV11-2	TRBJ2-5	ASSLITPGGETQY
TRBV11-2	TRBJ2-7	ASSPFKGFGNYEQY
TRBV10-2	TRBJ2-7	ASGLAVAYEQY
TRBV11-2	TRBJ1-2	ASSYRTRTGDGYT
TRBV6-4	TRBJ1-1	ASRDSPYTEAF
TRBV11-2	TRBJ2-2	ASSSRASTGELF
TRBV27	TRBJ2-5	ASSFGRHVETQY
TRBV5-5	TRBJ2-3	ASSHGQGTDTQY
TRBV10-3	TRBJ1-5	AISESVYRGGQPQH
TRBV6-1	TRBJ2-7	ASSGDRDSISYEQY
TRBV2	TRBJ2-5	ASSRDRGWGRSETQY
TRBV5-1	TRBJ2-7	ASRSGGTDNYEQY
TRBV20-1	TRBJ1-2	SALPGRGYGYT
TRBV7-9	TRBJ2-7	ASSSGTGPGLQY
TRBV29-1	TRBJ2-2	SVLIAQTGELF
TRBV11-2	TRBJ2-3	ASSLEGWLADNTDTQY
TRBV20-1	TRBJ2-1	SAQVAASYNEQF
TRBV10-3	TRBJ2-5	AISARDRKGETQY
TRBV5-4	TRBJ2-2	ASSLRRGQGVANTGELF
TRBV20-1	TRBJ1-1	SARGGAEAF
TRBV28	TRBJ2-2	ASSFWRENTGELF
TRBV7-2	TRBJ1-2	ASSTESKVHYGYT
TRBV5-1	TRBJ2-1	VSSSNSDRSYNEQF
TRBV20-1	TRBJ2-1	SARDRGGHSYNEQF
TRBV15	TRBJ1-4	ATSIRFGRSGEKLF
TRBV2	TRBJ1-5	ASSGEQGDMLPQH
TRBV20-1	TRBJ2-3	SAGTSGRDVDTQY
TRBV11-2	TRBJ2-7	ASSLDGTLPYEQY
TRBV5-1	TRBJ2-2	ASSGKLGSTGELF
TRBV5-1	TRBJ1-3	ASSLQGAGNTIY
TRBV5-1	TRBJ1-3	ASSLLYRGGPGNTIY
TRBV4-3	TRBJ1-6	ASSQGPRSPLH
TRBV7-6	TRBJ2-7	ASSSTYVQY
TRBV10-3	TRBJ2-7	AIREGQTYEQY
TRBV20-1	TRBJ2-5	SAEYLQQETQY
TRBV15	TRBJ2-7	ATSRDPSSYEQY
TRBV6-5	TRBJ2-3	ASSYPEGGGTDTQY
TRBV20-1	TRBJ2-1	SAPPEGLANEQF
TRBV7-2	TRBJ1-5	ASSLASPGQGDQPQH
TRBV3-1	TRBJ2-3	ASSQDGTGYATDTQY
TRBV7-2	TRBJ2-7	ASSASGTGFIYEQY
TRBV3-1	TRBJ1-2	ASSHARLGTVLVSPNGYT
TRBV9	TRBJ1-1	ASSVSYMNTEAF
TRBV20-1	TRBJ2-1	SAPAGTSDYNEQF
TRBV6-1	TRBJ1-1	ASSRHDREELLAF
TRBV29-1	TRBJ2-5	SVKGGHRLWDRLFQETQY